This section outlines one T cell receptor (beta chain) sequence together with its context. V lost 5 bases, J lost 8 bases, and 6 bases stayed unmatched. CDR3 length equals 13 residues. CDR1 is SQVTM, CDR2 ANQGSEA, per germline. This sample is part of a study of regulatory T cells in long-lasting Graves disease. The time point here: persistent/refractory GD, antithyroid drugs over 5 years with positive TRAb. RNA from PBMCs was the source of the TCR library. Through Arm-PCR of CDR3 regions and iRepertoire HTBI primers, TCR beta libraries were built. TCRdb passed the multiplex PCR reads through MiXCR, listing each CDR3 protein once. The data show a few hundred thousand distinct CDR3 sequences, about 21% seen once.

This clonotype originated in a female donor with Graves disease. V is TRBV29-1 and J is TRBJ1-4; 9 bases map to TRBD1. The sample consisted of peripheral blood mononuclear cells (PBMCs), taken when the disease was refractory, from a patient treated with antithyroid drugs. For the CDR3, the DNA is TGCAGCGTTCTTACAGGGGGCAGGGAAAAACTGTTTTTT. It specifies CSVLTGGREKLFF. Using reference TRBV29-1 and TRBJ1-4 for the parts outside the CDR3, the full variable domain is SAVISQKPSRDICQRGTSLTIQCQVDSQVTMMFWYRQQPGQSLTLIATANQGSEATYESGFVIDKFPISRPNLTFSTLTVSNMSPEDSSIYLCSVLTGGREKLFFGSGTQLSVL.